A selection of T cell receptor beta chains follows, all from one sample in a study of cytomegalovirus exposure and HLA in healthy donors. Method: immunoSEQ multiplex PCR; TCRdb's copy keeps in-frame clones and lacks some. The data contain about 140,000 clones, 60% to 80% of them singletons. The sequencing input was PBMCs. Receptors originate from a middle-aged woman in good health and CMV-seronegative. The CDR3 runs from the conserved cysteine through the conserved F or W. A D gene is named only where the DNA matches it firmly. Part of the rows lack a size; the others show once, few, many or a class for expanded clones.

>NA|TRBD2|TRBV4-3|17|TRBJ2-5
CASSQGRLAGVSETQYF
>NA|TRBD1|TRBV7-3|16|TRBJ2-1
CASSFKGNTGDNEQFF
>NA|NA|TRBV4-1|17|TRBJ2-3
CASSQESRRGRWDTQYF
>NA|NA|TRBV9|15|TRBJ2-3
CASSPQSGSTDTQYF
>NA|NA|TRBV6-1|15|TRBJ2-7
CASSTIRGDHYEQYF
>NA|NA|TRBV2|17|TRBJ2-3
CASSPTSEGPITDTQYF
>few|NA|TRBV4-1|14|TRBJ1-6
CASSQVEGSSPLHF
>NA|NA|TRBV28|16|TRBJ2-1
CASSFLPGPGDNEQFF
>NA|NA|TRBV25-1|11|TRBJ1-1
CASSVGPEAFF
>NA|TRBD2|TRBV5-6|13|TRBJ2-5
CASSAGDQETQYF
>NA|NA|TRBV11-1|14|TRBJ2-3
CASSLGRFTDTQYF
>NA|NA|TRBV21-1|16|TRBJ2-1
CASSSALAGGFDEQFF
>NA|TRBD1|TRBV6-6|15|TRBJ1-3
CASRLDRETGNTIYF
>few|TRBD2|TRBV25-1|15|TRBJ2-1
CASSPLAGGPHEQFF
>few|NA|TRBV18|13|TRBJ1-5
CASSPQGNQPQHF
>once|NA|TRBV15|16|TRBJ2-6
CATSRDSFSGANGLTF
>NA|TRBD1|TRBV5-4|15|TRBJ1-2
CASSLVTGESYGYTF
>NA|TRBD1|TRBV6-1|14|TRBJ1-5
CASRTGISNQPQHF
>few|TRBD2|TRBV4-3|15|TRBJ2-3
CASSLSGGWTDTQYF
>NA|NA|TRBV29-1|13|TRBJ2-5
CSVAPAVSLPQYF
>few|TRBD2|TRBV28|18|TRBJ2-5
CASSFSRLAGGPRETQYF
>medium-sized|NA|TRBV28|13|TRBJ2-7
CASGRGGLYEQYF
>once|NA|TRBV7-2|14|TRBJ1-1
CASSTGGGDTGAFF